This T cell receptor (beta chain) was retrieved from a study of cytomegalovirus exposure and HLA in healthy donors (dated by TCRdb to 2016 to 2017). Study-level background: An earlier analysis of fewer than 750 of the donors reported 250 to 350 Gb of sequence data and 117 million unique TCR beta sequences obtained from around 180 million T cells. An earlier analysis of a few hundred of the donors applied high-throughput TCR beta sequencing to assess whether each TCR beta V gene segment acted as functional or pseudogenic. Of the 398 genotyped donors, 65% to 90% fell in the genetic ancestry cluster associated with self-reported Caucasian donors. On average, around 230,000 unique TCR beta nucleotide sequences were sequenced per donor among about 400 genotyped donors of the cohort, with roughly 18% of those sequences being non-productive. Genome-wide SNP genotypes for about 55% of the roughly 670 donors were used in a later genetic analysis, which treated that subset as a discovery cohort. The study used immunosequencing to profile the T cell repertoires of more than 650 subjects and linked those repertoires to cytomegalovirus serostatus. A later analysis re-analyzed previously published TCR beta repertoires from 500 to 700 donors and added high-resolution HLA genotyping to study TCR occurrence patterns. HLA typing covered class I and class II loci at four-digit resolution. High-throughput TCR immunosequencing, statistical association of individual TCRs with disease status, and machine learning were combined to predict cytomegalovirus infection status. A separate validation cohort of 100 to 150 different subjects was used in addition to the 666-subject first cohort. Rather than using new phenotypic data, the later analysis identified candidate immune exposures from TCR beta sequences and from how often those sequences occurred across donors. The aim of the study was to test whether cataloging public T cell receptors could identify signatures of past pathogen exposure. An early release that covered some 630 HLA-typed donors contained approximately 300 gigabases of sequencing data and 70 million to 100 million unique TCR sequences. The number of donors typed differed by locus, with roughly 629-640 for A, B, C, DRB1 and DQB1, roughly 520 for DQA1, 600 to 610 for DPA1, and some 440 for DPB1. Several DR-DQ haplotypes were treated as single units for association and clustering because of strong linkage in the cohort. Donor age, sex, ethnicity and CMV serostatus were compiled alongside the repertoire data. All discovery cohort repertoires had been generated on a single sequencing platform. What the research found in general, with its limitations: The only immune exposure information available for the cohort was CMV serostatus. According to a later analysis, parvovirus B19, influenza, CMV and Epstein-Barr virus appeared linked to several top co-occurrence clusters. In a later analysis, TCR association rates were found to vary across HLA loci, with the most associated TCRs seen for DRB1 alleles and the fewest for HLA-C alleles. Broadly in line with IMGT annotations, most TCR beta V segments showed up in productive rearrangements about 87% or about 30% of the time in an earlier analysis of a few hundred of the donors. In this cohort, only TCR beta chains were sequenced, and detectable features were limited by the absence of alpha or paired-chain data. V-gene and J-gene trimming of TCR beta chains was associated with a missense DCLRE1C variant in a later genetic analysis, and the association was replicated in an independent cohort. In a later analysis, HLA-associated TCR beta chains were found to be more clonally expanded and to have lower generation probabilities than equally common non-associated chains. The classifier was reported to diagnose cytomegalovirus status with high specificity and sensitivity in both the original and validation cohorts. In a later analysis, 16,951 TCR beta sequences were associated with specific HLA alleles at a false discovery rate of 0.05. Because HLA typing was unavailable for some donors at each locus, only the typed subset was used in association tests. Assigning TCR associations to individual alleles was difficult when HLA alleles, especially DR and DQ, strongly co-occurred. A further reported finding was that TCR beta sequences accurately predicted the HLA-A and HLA-B alleles for most subjects in the first cohort. Because counts were too low, roughly 18 rarely observed V segments, including chromosome 9 orphons, were left out of the earlier analysis of 500 to 750 of the donors. The presence/absence analyses assumed that sequencing depth was roughly uniform across donors, and that assumption may not be true. A later analysis found that most CMV-associated TCR beta chains appeared HLA-restricted, with HLA associations seemingly driven largely by CMV exposure. The authors suggested that the approach could potentially be extended to other disease states and immunological phenotypes. Compared with the roughly 700-donor mean, donors in an Asian-associated ancestry cluster had fewer N-insertions in productive TCRs, according to a later genetic analysis. In vitro tests confirmed that a few of the cytomegalovirus-associated TCR beta chains recognize cytomegalovirus antigens. A group of highly shared sequence variants was considered likely to be a technical artifact of the sequencing pipeline. Linkage disequilibrium might explain the correlated functional status among segregating V segments, but an unknown experimental factor could not be excluded. Most TCR sequences were observed very rarely across donors, whereas some public TCRs were present in many individuals. The study listed 150 to 200 TCR beta chains as associated with cytomegalovirus. Some IMGT-functional V segments, including TRBV6-2 and TRBV6-3, could not be distinguished by the 87-base-pair reads and were therefore excluded.

The cohort consisted of 650 to 700 healthy bone marrow donors. All cohort members were sampled while nominally healthy, although unrecorded immune exposures were likely present. The donor was CMV seropositive and was included in the group of approximately 300 seropositive cohort members. A peripheral blood sample was provided by each donor, and peripheral blood mononuclear cells were used for TCR beta sequencing. The Qiagen DNeasy Blood Extraction Kit was used to extract genomic DNA from the blood cell samples. In the germline V gene, CDR1 corresponds to SGHRS and CDR2 to YFSETQ. Cut back by 0 bases and 1 base, the V and J ends lie 13 bases apart. The CDR3 runs 16 residues from the cysteine to the phenylalanine. Solely the CDR3 DNA is kept, with 48 bases framed from the first base. About this clone: This clone's antigen is unknown. Qualities for individual bases were not recorded, and no much larger clone is one base off.

To prepare the library, the immunoSEQ multiplex PCR assay was applied. For the multiplex PCR, a mixture combining 60 forward primers for TCR Vbeta segments and 13 reverse primers for TCR Jbeta segments was used. A multiplex PCR assay on genomic DNA amplified the CDR3 region of rearranged TCR beta genes. The amplified TCR beta libraries were sequenced on the Illumina HiSeq System as 87-base-pair reads. In the paper's pipeline: A later analysis tallied tens of millions of unique TCR beta chains across the approximately 670 repertoires, and around 9.9 million of those chains were shared by two or more donors. Raw reads were error-corrected and collapsed into unique sequences with a nearest-neighbor algorithm that merged closely related sequences to remove PCR and sequencing errors. Alignment of CDR3 sequences to IMGT reference sequences was used to assign V, D and J gene segments. Each retained sequence needed at least a six-nucleotide match to both a V gene segment and a J gene segment. A rearrangement was called productive if the CDR3 had no stop codons and remained in frame with V and J, and every other rearrangement was called non-productive. CDR3 was defined according to IMGT convention as the region running from the second conserved V-encoded cysteine to the conserved J-encoded phenylalanine. The earlier analysis of 587 of the donors excluded sequences that lacked an unambiguous match to a single V gene segment. In an earlier analysis of approximately 560 of the donors, a V segment was called functional when productive rearrangements were above 56.7%, and segregating when the standard deviation between donors exceeded 5%. To diagnose cytomegalovirus status from the catalog of TCR beta chain sequences, a statistical classification framework was built. In a later analysis, V and J genes were assigned by comparing TCR nucleotide sequences against IMGT/GENE-DB human TR gene sequences. The TCRdist pipeline was used in a later analysis to assign CDR3 sequences and most-parsimonious VDJ recombination scenarios. In a later analysis, every TCR beta chain was defined by the combination of its CDR3 amino acid sequence and its V-gene family, and reads without a unique V-gene family were dropped. In a later analysis, 450 to 600 highly shared, low-generation-probability nucleotide sequences were removed to address suspected cross-contamination and a sequencing artifact. For each public chain, a later analysis derived a clonal expansion index from normalized ranks of inferred template counts within each repertoire. In a later analysis, generation probabilities were computed with a VDJ recombination model fitted to out-of-frame rearrangements, and the resulting probabilities were checked against IGoR. A later analysis scored TCR-TCR, TCR-HLA and TCR-CMV co-occurrence with hypergeometric tests, applying a repertoire-size bias correction to TCR pairs. A later analysis estimated false discovery rates by permuting HLA or CMV assignments 20 times. In a later analysis, co-occurring TCRs were grouped using DBSCAN, and TCRdist sequence similarity was added for clustering within HLA-allele-positive subsets. Co-occurrence clustering excluded repertoires with fewer than 30,000 or more than 120,000 public chains, plus five with anomalous nucleotide sharing. This is the immuneACCESS table as TCRdb keeps it, with only in-frame sequences that have V and J called. A part of the clones is gone; compared with another copy, unresolved V genes explain less than half, and the rest is unexplained. The V and J calls and clone size come from that table; D and trimming were worked out from the DNA. The sample table shows 100,000 to 130,000 clones, and 82% are seen once. Jointly, the top ten make up 2% to 3% of the sample.

This TCR was recovered from a man younger than 40 in good health and CMV-seropositive. Material for sequencing was PBMCs. The chain is encoded by TRBV5-1 joined to TRBJ1-1, with the D gene not clear enough to name. The DNA reads TGCGCCAGCAGCTTGGCAGGTGTAGAGAGGAACACTGAAGCTTTCTTT. It codes for CASSLAGVERNTEAFF.